This TCR beta chain was profiled in a study of early T cells in non-severe SARS-CoV-2 infection. Turning to the study itself: Bulk RNA isolated from unsorted whole blood underwent sequencing; chains were not paired.

Unmatched junction bases numbered 5, after V lost 5 bases and J lost 2 bases. The CDR3 length is 13 residues. Germline V gives CDR1 DFQATT, CDR2 SNEGSKA (reference sequence). For this clonotype: Its antigen is unidentified.

Study-level points and caveats: There was a bias toward anti-spike CD8 responses in VDJdb matching, which missed private and CD4 specificities.

A single record per CDR3 protein comes from TCRdb applying MiXCR to the 5' RACE reads. The sample carries tens of thousands of distinct CDR3 sequences, over 10% recorded once. This clonotype was sampled from an adult who was a healthcare worker with PCR-confirmed SARS-CoV-2 infection or an uninfected control (not recorded which). The chain uses TRBV20-1 and TRBJ1-2, with 7 bases lining up with TRBD1. This specimen consisted of whole blood, obtained at baseline. The CDR3 DNA reads TGCAGTGCTCCAGAGGGGGCCAACTATGGCTACACCTTC. It specifies CSAPEGANYGYTF.